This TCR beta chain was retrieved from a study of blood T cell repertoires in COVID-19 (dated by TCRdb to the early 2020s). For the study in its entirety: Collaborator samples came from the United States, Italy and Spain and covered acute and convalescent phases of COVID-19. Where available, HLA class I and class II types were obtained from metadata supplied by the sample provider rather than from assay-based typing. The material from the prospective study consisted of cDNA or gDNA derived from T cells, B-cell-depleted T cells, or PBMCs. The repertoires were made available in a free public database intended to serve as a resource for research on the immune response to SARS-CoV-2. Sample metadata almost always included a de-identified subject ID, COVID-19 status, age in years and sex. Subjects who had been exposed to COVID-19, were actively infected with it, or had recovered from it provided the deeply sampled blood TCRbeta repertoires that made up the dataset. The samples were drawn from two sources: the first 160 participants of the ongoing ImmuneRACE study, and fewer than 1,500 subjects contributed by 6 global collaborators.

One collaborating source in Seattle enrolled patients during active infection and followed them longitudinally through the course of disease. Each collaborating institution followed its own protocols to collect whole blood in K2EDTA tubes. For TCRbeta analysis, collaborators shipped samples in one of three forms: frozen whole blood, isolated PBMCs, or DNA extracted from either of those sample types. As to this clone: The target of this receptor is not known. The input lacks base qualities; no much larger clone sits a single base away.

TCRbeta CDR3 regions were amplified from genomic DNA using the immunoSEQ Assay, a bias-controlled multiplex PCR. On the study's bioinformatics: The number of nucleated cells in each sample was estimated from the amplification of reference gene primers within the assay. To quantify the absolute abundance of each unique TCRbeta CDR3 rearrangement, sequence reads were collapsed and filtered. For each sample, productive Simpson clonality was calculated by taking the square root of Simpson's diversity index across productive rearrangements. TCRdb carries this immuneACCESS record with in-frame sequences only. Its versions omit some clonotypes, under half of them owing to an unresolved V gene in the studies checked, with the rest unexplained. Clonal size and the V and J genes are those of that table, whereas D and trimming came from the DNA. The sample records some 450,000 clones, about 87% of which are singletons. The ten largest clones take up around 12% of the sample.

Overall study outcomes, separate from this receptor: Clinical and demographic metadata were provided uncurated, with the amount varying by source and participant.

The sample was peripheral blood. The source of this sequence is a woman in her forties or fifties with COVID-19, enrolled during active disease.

The CDR3 here reads CASSEDGAGGKNIQYF. The nucleotide sequence is TGTGCCAGCAGTGAAGACGGAGCAGGGGGCAAAAACATTCAGTACTTC. This receptor chain uses TRBV2 and TRBJ2-4; 7 junctional bases match TRBD1. Trimming takes 1 base off V and 3 bases off J; junction bases not matched to a gene: 6. The germline V gene supplies CDR1 SNHLY and CDR2 FYNNEI. The CDR3 spans 16 residues, from the cysteine through the phenylalanine. Only CDR3 DNA is held: 48 bases, read in frame from base 1.